This T cell receptor beta chain was sequenced for a study of cytomegalovirus exposure and HLA in healthy donors. Comment on this clone: The target antigen is unknown.

This CDR3 spans 14 amino acids. The trim removed 5 bases at V and 4 bases at J, leaving 6 bases unmatched. Germline V CDR1 and CDR2: SGHTA, FQGTGA. The assay was immunoSEQ multiplex PCR, and TCRdb's table has in-frame clones only and misses some. In the table there are approximately 270,000 clones, 80% to 90% of which are singletons. General study results and limits: It was about 150 TCR beta chains that were listed as cytomegalovirus-associated. A classifier reportedly called cytomegalovirus status with high sensitivity and specificity. In vitro confirmation showed a few CMV-associated chains to be CMV antigen specific. Subsequent analysis found a tendency for first-cohort TCR clusters to co-occur within the 90 to 150 validation repertoires.

This sequence was found in a woman between 18 and 29 years old in good health and CMV-seronegative. Sequenced: PBMCs. The chain recombines TRBV7-3 with TRBJ2-7; 9 bases match TRBD1. CDR3 bases: TGTGCCAGCAGCATGGGACAGGGAAATTACGAGCAGTACTTC. Amino acid sequence: CASSMGQGNYEQYF.